What follows describes a single TCR beta chain. The CDR3 contains 15 residues. From germline, CDR1 is SGHRS and CDR2 YFSETQ. V trimming: 3 bases; J trimming: 1 base; junction bases outside the gene matches: 3. The sample belongs to a study of blood T cell repertoires in COVID-19. Study information: Researchers got acute and convalescent COVID-19 samples from the United States, Italy and Spain.

Measured with immunoSEQ multiplex PCR; TCRdb has only the in-frame clones, and not every one. The sample records hundreds of thousands of clones, 75% to 90% being singletons. V gene TRBV5-1 combines with J gene TRBJ2-3; 9 bases map to TRBD1. This clonotype was obtained from a woman between 40 and 50 years old who had recovered from COVID-19. The sample consisted of peripheral blood. CDR3 coding DNA: TGCGCCAGCAGCTCGACAGGGGGAGGCACAGATACGCAGTATTTT. It is translated as CASSSTGGGTDTQYF. Full variable domain (outside the CDR3, taken from reference TRBV5-1 and TRBJ2-3): KAGVTQTPRYLIKTRGQQVTLSCSPISGHRSVSWYQQTPGQGLQFLFEYFSETQRNKGNFPGRFSGRQFSNSRSEMNVSTLELGDSALYLCASSSTGGGTDTQYFGPGTRLTVL.